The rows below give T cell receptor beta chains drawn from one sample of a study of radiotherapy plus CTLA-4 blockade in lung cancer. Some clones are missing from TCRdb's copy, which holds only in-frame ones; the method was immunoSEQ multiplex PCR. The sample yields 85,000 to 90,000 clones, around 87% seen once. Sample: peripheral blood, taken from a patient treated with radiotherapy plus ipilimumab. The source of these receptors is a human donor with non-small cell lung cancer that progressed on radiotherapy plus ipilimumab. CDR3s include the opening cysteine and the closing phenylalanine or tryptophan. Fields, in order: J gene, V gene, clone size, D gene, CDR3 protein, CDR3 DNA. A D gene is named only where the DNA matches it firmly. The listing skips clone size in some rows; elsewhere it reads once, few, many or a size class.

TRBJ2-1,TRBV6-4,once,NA,CASTDSRYNEQFF,TGTGCCAGCACCGACAGTAGGTACAATGAGCAGTTCTTC
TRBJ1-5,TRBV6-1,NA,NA,CASSVGGSNQPQHF,TGTGCCAGCAGTGTAGGGGGGAGCAATCAGCCCCAGCATTTT
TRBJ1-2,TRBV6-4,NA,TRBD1,CASSPAGQGPFTYGYTF,TGTGCCAGCAGTCCCGCGGGACAGGGCCCCTTTACCTATGGCTACACCTTC
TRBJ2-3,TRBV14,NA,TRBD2,CASSQGLAGTTQYF,TGTGCCAGCAGCCAGGGGCTAGCGGGGACAACGCAGTATTTT
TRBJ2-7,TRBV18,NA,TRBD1,CASAGTGTGEQYF,TGTGCCAGCGCCGGGACAGGGACGGGGGAGCAGTACTTC
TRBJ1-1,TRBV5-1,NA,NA,CASSTAGTGNTEAFF,TGCGCCAGCAGCACAGCCGGGACGGGGAACACTGAAGCTTTCTTT
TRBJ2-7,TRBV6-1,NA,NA,CASSEDGTYYEQYF,TGTGCCAGCAGTGAAGATGGGACATACTACGAGCAGTACTTC
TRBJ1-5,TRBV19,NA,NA,CASSIGGHQPQHF,TGTGCCAGTAGTATAGGGGGGCATCAGCCCCAGCATTTT
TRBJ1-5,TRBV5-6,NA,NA,CASSLGWNQPQHF,TGTGCCAGCAGCTTGGGGTGGAATCAGCCCCAGCATTTT
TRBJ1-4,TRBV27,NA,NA,CASSVSATNEKLFF,TGTGCCAGCAGTGTCTCCGCAACTAATGAAAAACTGTTTTTT
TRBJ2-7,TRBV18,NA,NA,CASSPDSTYEQYF,TGTGCCAGCTCACCCGACAGCACCTACGAGCAGTACTTC
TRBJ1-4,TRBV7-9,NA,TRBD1,CASDVGGAGEKLFF,TGTGCCAGCGACGTAGGGGGCGCGGGGGAAAAACTGTTTTTT
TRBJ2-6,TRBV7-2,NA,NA,CASSLSRASGANVLTF,TGTGCCAGCAGCTTATCGAGGGCCTCTGGGGCCAACGTCCTGACTTTC
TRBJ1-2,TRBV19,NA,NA,CASSPLGTPYGYTF,TGTGCCAGTAGCCCCCTTGGGACACCTTATGGCTACACCTTC
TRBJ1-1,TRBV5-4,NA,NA,CASSLDRFLGGAFF,TGTGCCAGCAGCTTGGACAGGTTCCTAGGTGGGGCTTTCTTT
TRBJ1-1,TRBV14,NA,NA,CASSPGQGGNPFF,TGTGCCAGCAGCCCCGGGCAGGGAGGAAATCCTTTCTTT
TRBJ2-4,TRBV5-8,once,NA,CASSLVGGILQYF,TGTGCCAGCAGCTTGGTGGGCGGAATACTTCAGTACTTC
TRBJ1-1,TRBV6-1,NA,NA,CASSGEGAGPSKNTEAFF,TGTGCCAGCAGTGGGGAGGGTGCAGGTCCCAGTAAAAACACTGAAGCTTTCTTT
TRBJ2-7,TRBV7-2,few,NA,CASSLNYEQYF,TGTGCCAGCAGCCTGAACTACGAGCAGTACTTC
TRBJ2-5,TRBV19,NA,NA,CASSTQGGGETQYF,TGTGCCAGTAGTACCCAGGGGGGAGGGGAGACCCAGTACTTC
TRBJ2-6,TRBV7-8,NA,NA,CASNRASPGANVLTF,TGTGCCAGTAACAGGGCTTCCCCTGGGGCCAACGTCCTGACTTTC
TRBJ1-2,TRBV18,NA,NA,CASSPLPSGTDYGYTF,TGTGCCAGCTCACCACTTCCATCTGGGACCGATTATGGCTACACCTTC
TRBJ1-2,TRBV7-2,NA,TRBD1,CASSQGQGRLGYGYTF,TGTGCCAGCAGCCAAGGACAGGGAAGGTTGGGGTATGGCTACACCTTC
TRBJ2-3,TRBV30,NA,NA,CAWSLGLIDTDTQYF,TGTGCCTGGAGCCTGGGGCTGATAGACACAGATACGCAGTATTTT
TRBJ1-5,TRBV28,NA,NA,CASSLSEFQPQHF,TGTGCCAGCAGTTTATCCGAATTCCAGCCCCAGCATTTT
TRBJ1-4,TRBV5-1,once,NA,CASGAGKGQLNEKLFF,TGCGCCAGCGGGGCCGGGAAGGGGCAACTTAATGAAAAACTGTTTTTT
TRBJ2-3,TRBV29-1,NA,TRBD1,CSDRGQTDTQYF,TGCAGCGACCGGGGACAGACAGATACGCAGTATTTT
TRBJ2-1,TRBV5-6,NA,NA,CASSPVGKYGNGNEQFF,TGTGCCAGCAGCCCCGTTGGCAAGTACGGTAACGGCAATGAGCAGTTCTTC
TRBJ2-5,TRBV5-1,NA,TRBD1,CASRIQGYQETQYF,TGCGCCAGCAGAATACAGGGGTACCAAGAGACCCAGTACTTC
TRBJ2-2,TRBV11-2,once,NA,CASSPSGGANTGELFF,TGTGCCAGCAGCCCTTCTGGCGGGGCGAACACCGGGGAGCTGTTTTTT
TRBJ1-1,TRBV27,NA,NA,CASSLQTLATENTEAFF,TGTGCCAGCAGTCTGCAGACACTTGCGACAGAGAACACTGAAGCTTTCTTT
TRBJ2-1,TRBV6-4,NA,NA,CASSERGNEQFF,TGTGCCAGCAGTGAACGAGGAAATGAGCAGTTCTTC
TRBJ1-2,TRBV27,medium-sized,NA,CASSPVDGYGYTF,TGTGCCAGCAGTCCCGTCGACGGCTATGGCTACACCTTC
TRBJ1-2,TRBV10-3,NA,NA,CAISGDNSYGYTF,TGTGCCATCAGTGGGGACAATTCCTATGGCTACACCTTC
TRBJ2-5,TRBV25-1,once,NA,CASSEVSGPQETQYF,TGTGCCAGCAGTGAAGTAAGCGGACCACAAGAGACCCAGTACTTC
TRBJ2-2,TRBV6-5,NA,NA,CASRGRTNTGELFF,TGTGCCAGCAGGGGACGAACGAACACCGGGGAGCTGTTTTTT
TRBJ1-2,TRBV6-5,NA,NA,CATQGGSDRGGYTF,TGTGCCACCCAAGGGGGGTCCGACCGAGGCGGCTACACCTTC
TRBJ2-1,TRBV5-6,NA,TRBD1,CASSRDRVVFNEQFF,TGTGCCAGCAGTCGAGACAGGGTGGTATTCAATGAGCAGTTCTTC
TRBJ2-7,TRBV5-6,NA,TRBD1,CASSLQTGGFSYEQYF,TGTGCCAGCAGCTTGCAGACAGGGGGATTCTCCTACGAGCAGTACTTC
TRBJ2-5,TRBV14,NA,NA,CASSQTTGSQETQYF,TGTGCCAGCAGCCAAACGACAGGTTCGCAAGAGACCCAGTACTTC
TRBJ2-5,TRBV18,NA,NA,CASSPLTGSGETQYF,TGTGCCAGCTCACCCCTCACAGGTTCAGGGGAGACCCAGTACTTC
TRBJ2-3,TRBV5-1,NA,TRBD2,CASSPGLAGSTDTQYF,TGCGCCAGCAGCCCCGGACTAGCGGGGAGCACAGATACGCAGTATTTT
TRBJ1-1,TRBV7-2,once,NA,CASFAGIGTEAFF,TGTGCCAGCTTCGCAGGCATCGGGACTGAAGCTTTCTTT
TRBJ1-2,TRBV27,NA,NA,CATRDRDLARDGYTF,TGTGCCACACGAGACCGGGACCTCGCCCGGGATGGCTACACCTTC
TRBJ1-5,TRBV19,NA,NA,CASSMSTGGWSNQPQHF,TGTGCCAGTAGTATGAGCACGGGGGGCTGGAGCAATCAGCCCCAGCATTTT
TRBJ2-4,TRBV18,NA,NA,CASSPGFTAKNIQYF,TGTGCCAGCTCACCAGGGTTTACAGCCAAAAACATTCAGTACTTC
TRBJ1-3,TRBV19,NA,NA,CASTTSRSRVSGNTIYF,TGTGCCAGTACCACCTCCCGGTCCCGCGTCTCTGGAAACACCATATATTTT
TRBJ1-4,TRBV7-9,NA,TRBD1,CAAGRTGPREKLFF,TGTGCCGCCGGACGGACAGGGCCTAGAGAAAAACTGTTTTTT
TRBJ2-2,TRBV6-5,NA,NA,CASTQYTGELFF,TGTGCCAGCACCCAATACACCGGGGAGCTGTTTTTT
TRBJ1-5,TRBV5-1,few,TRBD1,CASSSDRGRLNSNQPQHF,TGCGCCAGCAGCTCAGACAGGGGCCGCCTAAATAGCAATCAGCCCCAGCATTTT
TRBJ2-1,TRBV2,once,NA,CASSEQRGNYNEQFF,TGTGCCAGCAGTGAACAAAGGGGGAACTACAATGAGCAGTTCTTC
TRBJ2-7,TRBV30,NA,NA,CAWSVLGGPYEQYF,TGTGCCTGGAGTGTACTGGGGGGGCCCTACGAGCAGTACTTC
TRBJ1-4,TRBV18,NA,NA,CASSPPVSATNEKLFF,TGTGCCAGCTCACCACCCGTCAGCGCAACTAATGAAAAACTGTTTTTT
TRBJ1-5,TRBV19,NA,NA,CASSPRGGGNNQPQHF,TGTGCCAGTAGTCCCCGAGGGGGGGGGAACAATCAGCCCCAGCATTTT